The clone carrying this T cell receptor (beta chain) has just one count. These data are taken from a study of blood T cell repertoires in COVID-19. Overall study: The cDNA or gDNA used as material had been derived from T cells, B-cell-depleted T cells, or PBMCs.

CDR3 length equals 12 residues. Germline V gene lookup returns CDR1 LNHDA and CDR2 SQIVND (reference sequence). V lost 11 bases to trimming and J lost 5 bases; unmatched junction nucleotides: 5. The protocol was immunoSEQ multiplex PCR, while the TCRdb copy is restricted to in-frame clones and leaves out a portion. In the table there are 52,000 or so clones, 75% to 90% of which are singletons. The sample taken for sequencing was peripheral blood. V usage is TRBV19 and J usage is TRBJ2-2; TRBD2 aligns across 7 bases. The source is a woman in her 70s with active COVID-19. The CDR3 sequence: CASREWTGELFF. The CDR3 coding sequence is TGTGCCTCGCGGGAGTGGACCGGGGAGCTGTTTTTT.